These 8 T cell receptor beta chains originate from one sample sequenced in a study of somatic mutations in cytotoxic T cells in rheumatoid arthritis. The method was immunoSEQ multiplex PCR; TCRdb's version includes in-frame clones alone and lacks a portion of them. The data show roughly 18,000 clones, over 60% seen once. Sequenced material: CD8+ T cells sorted from blood. These receptors were collected from an adult with rheumatoid arthritis.

The chain links TRBV10-2 to TRBJ2-7; D might be TRBD1 (5 bases). The CDR3 extends over 14 amino acids. CDR1 and CDR2 from the germline V gene are WSHSY and SAAADI. With 3 bases removed from V and 2 bases from J, the gap between germline ends came to 11 bases. Here the CDR3 reads CASSEGATPYEQYF. CDR3 DNA: TGCGCCAGCAGTGAAGGGGCCACCCCCTACGAGCAGTACTTC.

The chain joins TRBV4-1 to TRBJ1-1; 7 positions match TRBD1. Trimming at V came to 5 bases and at J to 7 bases, leaving 4 bases not matched to a gene. This CDR3 is 12 amino acids long. Germline CDR1 and CDR2: MGHRA and YSYEKL. The CDR3 bases are TGCGCCAGCAGCATAAGACAGGGTGAAGCTTTCTTT. This encodes CASSIRQGEAFF.

V is TRBV10-3 and J is TRBJ2-5; TRBD1 or TRBD2 may be the D gene (5 bases each). Trimming cost V 3 bases and J 2 bases, with 16 bases left between them. CDR1 is ENHRY, CDR2 SYGVKD, per germline. The length of the CDR3 is 16 residues. For the CDR3, the DNA is TGTGCCATCAGTGATCGTAGAGGGGCTAAACAAGAGACCCAGTACTTC. Residues: CAISDRRGAKQETQYF.

The chain employs TRBV9 and TRBJ2-3; D is perhaps TRBD2 (5 bases). This CDR3 is 14 amino acids long. V was cut by 7 bases and J by 4 bases, with 16 bases left in between. CDR1 is SGDLS and CDR2 is YYNGEE in the germline V gene. CDR3 in amino acids: CASLPFMDSDTQYF. In nucleotides, the CDR3 is TGTGCCAGCCTCCCCTTTATGGACTCAGATACGCAGTATTTT.

The chain carries TRBV15 and TRBJ2-4, with D tentatively TRBD2 (6 bases). CDR1 and CDR2 (germline): LNHNV, YYDKDF (reference sequence). The CDR3 has 18 amino acids. V was clipped by 3 bases and J by 0 bases, with 18 bases between them. The CDR3 loop is CATSRRGGKELAKNIQYF. CDR3 bases: TGTGCCACCAGCAGGAGAGGCGGGAAGGAACTAGCCAAAAACATTCAGTACTTC.

The chain links TRBV7-2 to TRBJ1-2, with a weak D call TRBD1 (5 bases). Germline CDR1 reads SGHTA; CDR2 reads FQGNSA. Trimming took 5 bases from V and 0 from J, leaving 22 bases between them. This CDR3 has 18 residues. The CDR3 nucleotides read TGTGCCAGCAGCCCTCCGGACATCCCACTACCGCCTAACTATGGCTACACCTTC. Encoded protein: CASSPPDIPLPPNYGYTF.

The chain has TRBV28 and TRBJ2-7; TRBD1 aligns across 10 bases. This CDR3 region has 15 residues. CDR1 and CDR2 from the germline V gene are MDHEN and SYDVKM. With 3 bases clipped from V and 1 base from J, the junction kept 3 bases outside the gene matches. The CDR3 spells CASSFRDRGSYEQYF. The CDR3 DNA follows: TGTGCCAGCAGTTTCAGGGACAGGGGATCCTACGAGCAGTACTTC.

V usage is TRBV6-1 and J usage is TRBJ2-7; no clear D gene. CDR3 size: 10 residues. CDR1 is MNHNS, CDR2 SASEGT, per germline. The ends were cut back, 6 bases at V and 4 bases at J, with 4 bases in the middle. The CDR3 DNA is TGTGCCAGCAGGGGGTACGAGCAGTACTTC. Its protein product is CASRGYEQYF.